The clone carrying this TCR beta chain was observed a few times. As yet, its antigen is unknown. Unique molecular identifiers were used to barcode this TCRbeta library. A single record per CDR3 protein comes from TCRdb applying MiXCR to the PCR reads. The sample records about 210,000 distinct CDR3 sequences, approximately 15% being singletons. Germline V lookup: CDR1 MNHEY, CDR2 SVGEGT. This CDR3 has 14 residues. Trimming stripped 2 bases from V and 9 bases from J, with 14 bases between. These data come from a study of T-cell reconstitution after alpha-beta-depleted transplantation in children. Whole-study results and caveats: Newly produced T cells mostly provided counts and TCRbeta diversity after one year, as hyperexpanded clones declined. Alpha-beta T cells about two months after transplant reportedly derived from several hundred expanded graft clones.

The TCR was taken from a male patient between 2 and 15 years old who had a stem cell transplant for acute lymphoblastic leukemia, so the T cells may come from the graft donor. The source was PBMCs, mostly from graft donor cells, collected 360 days after TCRalphabeta/CD19-depleted stem cell transplant. The chain employs TRBV6-2 or TRBV6-3 and TRBJ2-1; D call uncertain. CDR3 nucleotides: TGTGCCAGCAGTTACCGAACCCCCGTGGGTGAGCAGTTCTTC. Translation: CASSYRTPVGEQFF.